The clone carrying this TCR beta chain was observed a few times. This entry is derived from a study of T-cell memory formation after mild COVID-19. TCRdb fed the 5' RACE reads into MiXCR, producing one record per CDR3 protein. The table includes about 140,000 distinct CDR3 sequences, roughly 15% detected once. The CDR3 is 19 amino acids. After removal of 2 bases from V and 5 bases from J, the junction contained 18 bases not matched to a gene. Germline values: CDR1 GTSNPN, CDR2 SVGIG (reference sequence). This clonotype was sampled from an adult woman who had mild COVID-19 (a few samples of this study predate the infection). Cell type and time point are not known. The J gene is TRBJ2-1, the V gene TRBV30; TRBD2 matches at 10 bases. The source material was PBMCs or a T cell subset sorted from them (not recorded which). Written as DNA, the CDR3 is TGTGCCTGGAGTCCAGACCTAGCGGGAGTTGAGCAATGGGACAATGAGCAGTTCTTC. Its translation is CAWSPDLAGVEQWDNEQFF.